This T cell receptor (beta chain) comes out of a study of T cell changes during pregnancy in multiple sclerosis (dated by TCRdb to the late 2010s). At the level of the whole study: Changes in the T cell repertoire over the course of pregnancy were examined in this study in women with multiple sclerosis.

The CDR3 runs 15 residues from the cysteine to the phenylalanine. Only the CDR3 region is kept as DNA, spanning 45 bases read in frame from base 1. V has 1 base trimmed and J has 5 bases trimmed; junction bases matching no gene number 3. As encoded in the germline V gene, CDR1 is SGDLS while CDR2 is YYNGEE. Library method: the immunoSEQ multiplex PCR assay. Not all clones reach the TCRdb copy of this immuneACCESS table, which keeps in-frame sequences only. Checked studies attribute under half of the gap to unresolved V genes and leave the rest unexplained. For this sample there are over 100,000 clones; around nine tenths appear just once. In total, the top ten clones hold approximately 1.4% of the sample. Remarks on this clone: Its target antigen remains unknown. No clone much larger than this one lies a single base away; base qualities are absent.

This receptor was obtained from a female donor with multiple sclerosis, enrolled in a pregnancy study. The starting material was peripheral blood, obtained in the third trimester of pregnancy. The rearranged segments are TRBV9 and TRBJ1-4; TRBD1 fits 9 bases in the junction. The CDR3 protein is CASSVTGGLNEKLFF. DNA sequence: TGTGCCAGCAGCGTAACAGGGGGCTTAAATGAAAAACTGTTTTTT.